This TCR beta chain was profiled in a study of blood T cell repertoires in COVID-19. Background on the study: Sites in the United States, Italy and Spain provided acute and convalescent COVID-19 samples. Nucleic acid was either cDNA or gDNA, and it came from T cells, B-cell-depleted T cells, or PBMCs.

Germline lookup yields CDR1 SGHRS and CDR2 YFSETQ. There are 15 residues in the CDR3. V gave up 1 base and J gave up 2 bases, with 12 bases separating them. Original data processing: The assay estimated nucleated cells by amplifying reference gene primers. Sequencing was performed with immunoSEQ multiplex PCR; in TCRdb, only in-frame clones are kept and a portion is missing. D and trimming come from the DNA, and the V and J calls and clone size come from that table. The top ten hold around an eighth of the sample, which has about 240,000 clones, approximately 85% seen once. The clonotype comes from a woman aged 55-75 years with active or convalescent COVID-19. The sample comprised peripheral blood. The chain carries TRBV5-1 and TRBJ1-2; D uncertain. The CDR3 region is CASSLPLGGNYGYTF. For the CDR3, the DNA is TGCGCCAGCAGCTTGCCCCTAGGTGGGAACTATGGCTACACCTTC.